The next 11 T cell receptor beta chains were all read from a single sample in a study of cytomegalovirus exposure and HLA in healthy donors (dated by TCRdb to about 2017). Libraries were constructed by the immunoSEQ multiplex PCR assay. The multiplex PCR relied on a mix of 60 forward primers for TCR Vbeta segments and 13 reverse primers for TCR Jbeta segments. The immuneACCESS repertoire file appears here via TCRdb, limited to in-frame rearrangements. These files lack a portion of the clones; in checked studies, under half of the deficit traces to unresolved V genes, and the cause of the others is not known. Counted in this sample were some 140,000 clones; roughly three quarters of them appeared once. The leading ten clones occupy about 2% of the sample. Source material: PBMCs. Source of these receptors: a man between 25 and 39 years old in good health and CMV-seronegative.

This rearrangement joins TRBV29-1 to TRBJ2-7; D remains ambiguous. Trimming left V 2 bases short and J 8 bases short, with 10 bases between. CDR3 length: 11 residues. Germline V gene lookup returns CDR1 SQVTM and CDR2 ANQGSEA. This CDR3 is CSVEFALQQYF. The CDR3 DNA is TGCAGCGTTGAATTCGCGCTACAGCAGTACTTC.

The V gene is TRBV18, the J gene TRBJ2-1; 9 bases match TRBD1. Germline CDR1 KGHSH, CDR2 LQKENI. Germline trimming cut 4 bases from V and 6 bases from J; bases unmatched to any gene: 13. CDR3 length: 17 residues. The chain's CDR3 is CASSLPPSGQGSNEQFF. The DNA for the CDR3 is TGTGCCAGCTCACTTCCCCCCTCGGGACAGGGTTCCAATGAGCAGTTCTTC.

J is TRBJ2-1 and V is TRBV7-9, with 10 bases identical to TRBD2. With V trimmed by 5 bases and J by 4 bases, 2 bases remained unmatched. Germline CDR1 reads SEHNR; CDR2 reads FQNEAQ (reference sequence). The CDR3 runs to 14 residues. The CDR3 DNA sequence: TGTGCCAGCAGCCCAGCGGGGGGGTACAATGAGCAGTTCTTC. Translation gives CASSPAGGYNEQFF.

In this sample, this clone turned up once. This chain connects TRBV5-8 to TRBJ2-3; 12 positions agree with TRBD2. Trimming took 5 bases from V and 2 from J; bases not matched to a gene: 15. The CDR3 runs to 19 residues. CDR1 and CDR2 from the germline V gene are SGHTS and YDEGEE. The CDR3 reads CASSLTSGSWVRYTDTQYF. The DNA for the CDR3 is TGTGCCAGCAGTTTGACTAGCGGGAGCTGGGTCCGTTACACAGATACGCAGTATTTT.

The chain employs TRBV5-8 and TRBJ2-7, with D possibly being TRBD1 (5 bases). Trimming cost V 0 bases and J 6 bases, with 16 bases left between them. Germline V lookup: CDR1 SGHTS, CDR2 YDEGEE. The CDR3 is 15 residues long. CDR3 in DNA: TGTGCCAGCAGCTTGGCCGGCAGGGCCGGCAGCGAGCAGTACTTC. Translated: CASSLAGRAGSEQYF.

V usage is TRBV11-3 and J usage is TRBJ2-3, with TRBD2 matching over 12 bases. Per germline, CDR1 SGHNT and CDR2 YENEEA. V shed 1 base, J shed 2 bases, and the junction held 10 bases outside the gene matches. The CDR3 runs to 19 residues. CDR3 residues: CASSLGARLAGESTDTQYF. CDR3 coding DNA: TGTGCCAGCAGCTTAGGGGCCCGACTAGCGGGAGAATCCACAGATACGCAGTATTTT.

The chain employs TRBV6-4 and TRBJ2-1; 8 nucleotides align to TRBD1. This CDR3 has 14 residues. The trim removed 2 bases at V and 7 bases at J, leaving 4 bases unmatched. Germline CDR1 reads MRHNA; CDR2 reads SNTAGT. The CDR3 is CASSDTDRGNEQFF. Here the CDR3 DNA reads TGTGCCAGCAGTGACACTGACAGGGGAAATGAGCAGTTCTTC.

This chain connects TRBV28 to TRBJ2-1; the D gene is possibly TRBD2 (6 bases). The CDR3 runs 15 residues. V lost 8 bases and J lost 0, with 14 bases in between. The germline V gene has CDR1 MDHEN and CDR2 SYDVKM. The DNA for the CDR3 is TGTGCCAGCCGAGGCGGGACTCACTCCTACAATGAGCAGTTCTTC. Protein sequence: CASRGGTHSYNEQFF. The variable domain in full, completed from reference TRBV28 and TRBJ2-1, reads DVKVTQSSRYLVKRTGEKVFLECVQDMDHENMFWYRQDPGLGLRLIYFSYDVKMKEKGDIPEGYSVSREKKERFSLILESASTNQTSMYLCASRGGTHSYNEQFFGPGTRLTVL.

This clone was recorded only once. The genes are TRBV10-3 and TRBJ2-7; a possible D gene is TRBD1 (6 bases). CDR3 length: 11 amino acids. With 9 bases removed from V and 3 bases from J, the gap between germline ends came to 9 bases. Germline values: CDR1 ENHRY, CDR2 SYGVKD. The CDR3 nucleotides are TGTGCCATAGGACAGAACTACGAGCAGTACTTC. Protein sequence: CAIGQNYEQYF.

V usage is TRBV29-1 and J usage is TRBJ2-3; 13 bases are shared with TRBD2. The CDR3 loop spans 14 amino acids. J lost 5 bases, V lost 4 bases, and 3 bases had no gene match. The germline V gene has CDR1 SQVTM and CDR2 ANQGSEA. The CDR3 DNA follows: TGCAGCGTTGGACTAGCGGGAGGCCGAGATACGCAGTATTTT. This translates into CSVGLAGGRDTQYF.

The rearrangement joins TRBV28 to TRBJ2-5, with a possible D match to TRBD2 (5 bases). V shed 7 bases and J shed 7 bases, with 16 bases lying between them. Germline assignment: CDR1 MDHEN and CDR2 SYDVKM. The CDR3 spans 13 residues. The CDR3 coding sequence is TGTGCCAGCACCCTCAGATTCGGAGGGACCCAGTACTTC. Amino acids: CASTLRFGGTQYF.